This T cell receptor beta chain was retrieved from a study of blood T cell repertoires in COVID-19. Assay: immunoSEQ multiplex PCR; the TCRdb copy retains only in-frame clones and omits some. The table records 150,000 to 200,000 clones, around 85% of them present only once. Source material: peripheral blood. This clonotype was sampled from a woman aged 70-85 years with acute or convalescent COVID-19.

The CDR3 region has the DNA TGTGCCACGGGGGACAGGGGGATTAGCCAGCCCCAGCATTTT. It is translated as CATGDRGISQPQHF. This chain connects TRBV24-1 to TRBJ1-5, with 11 bases matching TRBD1. The CDR3 runs 14 residues. V shed 10 bases, J shed 7 bases, and the junction held 8 bases outside the gene matches. Germline V gives CDR1 KGHDR, CDR2 SFDVKD.